The clone carrying this T cell receptor (beta chain) appeared a few times. The data were taken from a study of spatial heterogeneity in lung cancer. Study context: Sequences of the beta chain were consistently detected in greater numbers than alpha-chain sequences.

Time point given: blood at routine non-recurrence follow-up after resection. The authors sequenced whole RNA from tumor, nontumor lung or frozen PBMC without sorting. This CDR3 is built from 15 residues. J gave up 8 bases and V 6 bases, and 10 bases lay outside the gene matches. TCRdb redid the calling of the 5' RACE reads with MiXCR, one entry per CDR3 protein. Here the sample spans around 110,000 distinct CDR3 sequences, approximately 12% being singletons. The input for sequencing was PBMCs, taken at follow-up. This chain joins TRBV12-3 or TRBV12-4 and TRBJ1-2; 12 nucleotides match TRBD1. The receptor's source is a male donor with early-stage non-small cell lung cancer. The CDR3 sequence is CASRRDRGQRLGYTF. CDR3 nucleotides: TGTGCCAGCAGACGGGACAGGGGGCAGCGCCTCGGCTACACCTTC.